These T cell receptor beta chains were read from a single sample in a study of T cell repertoires in aging, cancer and after chemotherapy. TCRdb recomputed calls from the multiplex PCR reads with MiXCR, one row per CDR3 protein. The sample has about 11,000 distinct CDR3 sequences, approximately 30% seen once. The sequenced material came from blood. The receptors shown here come from a human donor in good health. The CDR3 runs from the conserved cysteine through the conserved F or W. Each record gives: V gene, D gene, clone size, J gene, CDR3 protein, CDR3 DNA. A D gene is named only where the DNA matches it firmly. Not every row has a clone size; where given, it reads once, few, many or a size class.

TRBV6-2/TRBV6-3	-	few	TRBJ2-1	CASSLLSGLVNNEQFF	TGTGCCAGCAGTCTCCTATCGGGACTGGTAAACAATGAGCAGTTCTTC
TRBV10-3	-	few	TRBJ1-1	CAISVRENTEAFF	TGTGCCATCAGTGTCAGGGAGAACACTGAAGCTTTCTTT
TRBV6-5	-	few	TRBJ2-1	CASSYGGGLEQFF	TGTGCCAGCAGTTACGGGGGGGGGCTAGAGCAGTTCTTC
TRBV30	-	few	TRBJ1-5	CAWSVGGNQPQHF	TGTGCCTGGAGTGTAGGTGGGAATCAGCCCCAGCATTTT
TRBV12-3/TRBV12-4	-	few	TRBJ1-5	CASSFQGMGNQPQHF	TGTGCCAGCAGTTTTCAGGGGATGGGCAATCAGCCCCAGCATTTT
TRBV27	-	medium-sized	TRBJ2-1	CASTPGQINEQFF	TGTGCCAGCACCCCAGGGCAGATCAATGAGCAGTTCTTC
TRBV6-5	TRBD2	-	TRBJ2-2	CASSYSIPGLARTGELFF	TGTGCCAGCAGTTACTCGATTCCGGGACTAGCGCGAACCGGGGAGCTGTTTTTT
TRBV18	-	few	TRBJ1-1	CASSPIQMNTEAFF	TGTGCCAGCTCACCTATACAGATGAACACTGAAGCTTTCTTT
TRBV11-3	-	few	TRBJ2-1	CATSRDPPIGAFYNEQFF	TGTGCCACCAGCAGAGACCCCCCAATTGGGGCCTTCTACAATGAGCAGTTCTTC
TRBV5-1	TRBD2	few	TRBJ2-3	CASSIRSGTRGTDTQYF	TGCGCCAGCAGCATACGTTCCGGGACTAGGGGGACAGATACGCAGTATTTT
TRBV6-2/TRBV6-3	-	few	TRBJ1-5	CASSPQASNQPQHF	TGTGCCAGCAGTCCACAGGCGAGCAATCAGCCCCAGCATTTT
TRBV10-3	-	few	TRBJ1-2	CATTPDGTSNYGYTF	TGTGCCACCACCCCGGACGGGACCTCTAACTATGGCTACACCTTC
TRBV6-5	TRBD1	few	TRBJ2-7	CASSQTRDRKQYF	TGTGCCAGCAGTCAGACCAGGGACAGGAAGCAGTACTTC
TRBV29-1	-	medium-sized	TRBJ2-1	CSVVQAYNEQFF	TGCAGCGTTGTCCAGGCTTACAATGAGCAGTTCTTC
TRBV28	TRBD1	-	TRBJ2-6	CASRSTTGFGANVLTF	TGTGCCAGCAGATCAACGACAGGGTTTGGGGCCAACGTCCTGACTTTC
TRBV6-5	TRBD1	-	TRBJ1-2	CASRLRQGDGYTF	TGTGCCAGCAGACTACGACAGGGGGATGGCTACACCTTC
TRBV12-3/TRBV12-4	TRBD1	few	TRBJ1-4	CASSPDRGFGEKLFF	TGTGCCAGCAGTCCCGACAGGGGGTTTGGTGAAAAACTGTTTTTT